The clone carrying this TCR beta chain was counted a single time. The V gene lost 5 bases and the J gene lost 3 bases, with 20 bases spanning the gap. CDR1 is MNHEY and CDR2 is SVGEGT in the germline V gene. The CDR3 length is 16 residues. This study enrolled people aged about 18 to 100 from about two dozen US geographic areas. The data are from a study of blood T cell repertoires in COVID-19. Study in general: The study drew acute and convalescent COVID-19 samples from the United States, Italy and Spain.

In the original analysis: Using reference gene primer amplification, nucleated cell counts were estimated. The data were produced by immunoSEQ multiplex PCR, yet TCRdb's version contains in-frame clones alone and is incomplete. V and J calls and clone size come straight from that table; D and trimming were deduced from the DNA. The repertoire holds some 250,000 clones, with approximately 91% as singletons. Sample: PBMCs or T cells enriched from blood (not recorded which). J is TRBJ2-7 and V is TRBV6-2 or TRBV6-3, with a weak D call TRBD2 (7 bases). The clonotype originates from a woman in her thirties or forties with acute COVID-19. CDR3 region: CASSPRGAPGNYEQYF. The CDR3 coding sequence is TGTGCCAGCAGTCCCCGGGGGGCCCCGGGGAACTACGAGCAGTACTTC.